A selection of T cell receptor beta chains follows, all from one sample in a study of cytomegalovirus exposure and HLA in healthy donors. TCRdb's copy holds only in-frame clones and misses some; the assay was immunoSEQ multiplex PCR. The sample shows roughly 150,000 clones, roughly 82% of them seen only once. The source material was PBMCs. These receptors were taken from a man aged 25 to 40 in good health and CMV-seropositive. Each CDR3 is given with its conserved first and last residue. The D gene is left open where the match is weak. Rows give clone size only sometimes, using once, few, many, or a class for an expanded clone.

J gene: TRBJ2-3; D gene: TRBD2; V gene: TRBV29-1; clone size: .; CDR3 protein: CSVGGSRGTKTDTQYF; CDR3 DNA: TGCAGCGTTGGGGGCAGCCGGGGGACTAAGACAGATACGCAGTATTTT
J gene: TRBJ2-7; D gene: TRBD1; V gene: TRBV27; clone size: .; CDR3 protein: CASSFSSGTGGTYEQYF; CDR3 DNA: TGTGCCAGCAGTTTCAGTTCCGGGACAGGGGGGACCTACGAGCAGTACTTC
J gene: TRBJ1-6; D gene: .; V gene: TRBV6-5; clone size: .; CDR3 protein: CASSYSPGRSPLHF; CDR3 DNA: TGTGCCAGCAGTTACTCGCCAGGCCGATCACCCCTCCACTTT
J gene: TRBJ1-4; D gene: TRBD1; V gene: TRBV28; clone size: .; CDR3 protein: CASRSSGTGKAEKLFF; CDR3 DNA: TGTGCCAGCAGGTCGTCCGGGACAGGGAAGGCTGAAAAACTGTTTTTT
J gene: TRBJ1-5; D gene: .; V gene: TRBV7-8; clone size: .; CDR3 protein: CASSLRPLGQFPSNQPQHF; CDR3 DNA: TGTGCCAGCAGCTTAAGGCCCTTGGGACAATTCCCGAGCAATCAGCCCCAGCATTTT
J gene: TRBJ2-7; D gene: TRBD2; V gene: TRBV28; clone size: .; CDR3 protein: CASSLAAGYEQYF; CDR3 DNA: TGTGCCAGCAGTTTAGCAGCGGGGTACGAGCAGTACTTC
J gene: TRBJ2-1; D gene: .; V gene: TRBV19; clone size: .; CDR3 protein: CASSIYDGGSYNEQFF; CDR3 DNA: TGTGCCAGTAGTATCTATGACGGGGGCTCCTACAATGAGCAGTTCTTC
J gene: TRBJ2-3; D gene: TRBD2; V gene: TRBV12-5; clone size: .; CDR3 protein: CASGLRGISSGVRVTDTQYF; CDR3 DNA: TGTGCTAGTGGTTTGCGGGGTATTTCTAGCGGGGTTCGGGTCACAGATACGCAGTATTTT
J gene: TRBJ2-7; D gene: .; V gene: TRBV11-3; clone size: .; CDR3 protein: CASSLNAYGEQYF; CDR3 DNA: TGTGCCAGCAGCTTGAACGCTTACGGCGAGCAGTACTTC
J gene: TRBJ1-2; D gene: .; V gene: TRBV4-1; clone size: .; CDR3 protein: CASSQPGSYGYTF; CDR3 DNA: TGCGCCAGCAGCCAACCAGGGTCGTACGGCTACACCTTC
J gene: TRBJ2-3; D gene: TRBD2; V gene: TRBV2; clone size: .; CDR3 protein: CASDLWGSGGTSTDTQYF; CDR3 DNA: TGTGCCAGCGATTTGTGGGGTAGCGGGGGGACTAGCACAGATACGCAGTATTTT
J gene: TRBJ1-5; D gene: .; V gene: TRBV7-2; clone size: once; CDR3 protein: CASSYQRSNQPQHF; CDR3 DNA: TGTGCCAGCAGCTATCAGAGGAGCAATCAGCCCCAGCATTTT
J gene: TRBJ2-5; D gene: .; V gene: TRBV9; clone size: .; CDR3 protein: CASSVGWGPQETQYF; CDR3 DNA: TGTGCCAGCAGCGTCGGCTGGGGGCCGCAAGAGACCCAGTACTTC
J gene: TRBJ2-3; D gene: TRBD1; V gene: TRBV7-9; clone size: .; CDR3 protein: CASSLDRGLGTQYF; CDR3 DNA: TGTGCCAGCAGCCTGGACAGGGGTTTAGGTACGCAGTATTTT
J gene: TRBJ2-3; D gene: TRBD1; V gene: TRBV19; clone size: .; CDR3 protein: CASSPQSPYRGSTDTQYF; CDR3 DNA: TGTGCCAGTAGTCCTCAGAGCCCCTACAGGGGTTCCACAGATACGCAGTATTTT
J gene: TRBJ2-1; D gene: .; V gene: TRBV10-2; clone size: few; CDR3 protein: CASSAPLYNEQFF; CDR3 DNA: TGCGCCAGCAGTGCCCCTTTGTACAATGAGCAGTTCTTC
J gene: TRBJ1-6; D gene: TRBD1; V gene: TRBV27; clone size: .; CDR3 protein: CASSGDRGLSYNSPLHF; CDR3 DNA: TGTGCCAGCAGTGGGGACAGGGGGCTCTCCTATAATTCACCCCTCCACTTT
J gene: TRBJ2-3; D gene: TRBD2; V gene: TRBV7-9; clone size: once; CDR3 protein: CASSRTSGDTDTQYF; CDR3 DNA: TGTGCCAGCAGTAGGACTAGCGGGGACACAGATACGCAGTATTTT
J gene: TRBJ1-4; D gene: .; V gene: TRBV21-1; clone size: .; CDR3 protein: CASSKSDRVETNEKLFF; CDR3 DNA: TGTGCCAGCAGCAAATCCGACAGGGTTGAAACTAATGAAAAACTGTTTTTT
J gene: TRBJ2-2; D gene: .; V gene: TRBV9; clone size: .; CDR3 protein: CASSVVSGFQGTGELFF; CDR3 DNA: TGTGCCAGCAGCGTAGTCAGTGGTTTCCAGGGGACCGGGGAGCTGTTTTTT
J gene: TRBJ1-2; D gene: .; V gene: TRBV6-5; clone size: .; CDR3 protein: CASSYVQDYGYTF; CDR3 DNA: TGTGCCAGCAGTTACGTACAGGACTATGGCTACACCTTC
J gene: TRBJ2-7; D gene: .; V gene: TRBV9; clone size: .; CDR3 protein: CASSVPGRTYEQYF; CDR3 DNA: TGTGCCAGCAGCGTTCCGGGGAGAACCTACGAGCAGTACTTC
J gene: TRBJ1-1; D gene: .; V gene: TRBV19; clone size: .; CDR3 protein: CASSIGGRGSWTEAFF; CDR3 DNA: TGTGCCAGTAGTATAGGGGGTCGGGGGAGTTGGACTGAAGCTTTCTTT
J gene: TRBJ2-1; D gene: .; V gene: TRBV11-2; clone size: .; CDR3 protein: CASSEGKGGSYNEQFF; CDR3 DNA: TGTGCCAGCAGCGAAGGGAAGGGGGGGTCCTACAATGAGCAGTTCTTC
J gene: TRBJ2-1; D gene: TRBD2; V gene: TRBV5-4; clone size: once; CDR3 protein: CASSLGTSEASPKFF; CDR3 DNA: TGTGCCAGCAGCTTAGGGACTAGCGAAGCTTCTCCTAAGTTCTTC
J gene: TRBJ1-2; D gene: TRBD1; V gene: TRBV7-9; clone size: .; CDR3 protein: CASSADRGYGYTF; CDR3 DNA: TGTGCCAGCTCAGCTGACAGGGGGTATGGCTACACCTTC
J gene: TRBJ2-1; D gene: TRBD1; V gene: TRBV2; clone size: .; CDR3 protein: CASRKTGGDEQFF; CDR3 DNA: TGTGCCAGCAGGAAGACAGGGGGAGATGAGCAGTTCTTC
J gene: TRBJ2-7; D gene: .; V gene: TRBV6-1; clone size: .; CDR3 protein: CASSSVPSSYEQYF; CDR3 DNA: TGTGCCAGCAGTAGCGTACCAAGCTCCTACGAGCAGTACTTC
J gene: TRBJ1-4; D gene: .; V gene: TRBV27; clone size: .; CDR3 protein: CASSQQADEKLFF; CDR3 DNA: TGTGCCAGCAGTCAACAGGCAGACGAGAAACTGTTTTTT
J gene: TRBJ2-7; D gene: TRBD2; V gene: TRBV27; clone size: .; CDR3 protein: CASSLLAAPYEQYF; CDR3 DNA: TGTGCCAGCAGTTTACTAGCGGCTCCCTACGAGCAGTACTTC
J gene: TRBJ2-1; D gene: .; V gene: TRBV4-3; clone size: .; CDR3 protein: CASSRAGTDYNEQFF; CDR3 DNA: TGCGCCAGCAGCCGGGCGGGGACAGACTACAATGAGCAGTTCTTC
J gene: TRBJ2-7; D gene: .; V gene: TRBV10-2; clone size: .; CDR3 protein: CASSYPGRRNGSYEQYF; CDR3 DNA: TGCGCCAGCAGTTATCCCGGACGGAGGAATGGGTCCTACGAGCAGTACTTC
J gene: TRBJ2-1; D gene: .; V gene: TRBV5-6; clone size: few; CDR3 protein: CASSFRGVRYNEQFF; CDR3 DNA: TGTGCCAGCAGCTTTCGGGGTGTTAGATACAATGAGCAGTTCTTC
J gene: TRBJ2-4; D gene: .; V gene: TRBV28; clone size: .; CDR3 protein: CASSPGTLLAKNIQYF; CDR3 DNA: TGTGCCAGCAGTCCGGGGACTCTTCTCGCCAAAAACATTCAGTACTTC
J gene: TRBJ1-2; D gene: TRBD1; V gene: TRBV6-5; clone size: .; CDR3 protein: CASIDQQGQTYGYTF; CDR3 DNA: TGTGCCAGCATCGACCAGCAGGGACAGACCTATGGCTACACCTTC
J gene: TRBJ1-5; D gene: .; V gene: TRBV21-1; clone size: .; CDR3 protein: CASRSGTVPPNQPQHF; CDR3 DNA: TGTGCCAGCAGGAGTGGGACAGTACCTCCCAATCAGCCCCAGCATTTT
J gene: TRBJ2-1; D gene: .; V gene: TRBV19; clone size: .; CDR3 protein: CASRTPGAANEQFF; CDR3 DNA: TGTGCCAGTAGAACTCCAGGGGCGGCGAATGAGCAGTTCTTC
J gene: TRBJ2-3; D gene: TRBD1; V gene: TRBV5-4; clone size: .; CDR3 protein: CASSLGQGLDTQYF; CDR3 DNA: TGTGCCAGCAGCTTGGGACAGGGGTTAGATACGCAGTATTTT
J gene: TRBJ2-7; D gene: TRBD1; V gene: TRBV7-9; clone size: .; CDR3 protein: CASSLTGGSYEQYF; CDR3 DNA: TGTGCCAGCAGCTTAACAGGGGGATCCTACGAGCAGTACTTC
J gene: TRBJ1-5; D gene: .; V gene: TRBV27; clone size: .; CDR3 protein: CASSLLGQGSNQPQHF; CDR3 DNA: TGTGCCAGCAGTTTATTAGGGCAGGGGTCCAATCAGCCCCAGCATTTT
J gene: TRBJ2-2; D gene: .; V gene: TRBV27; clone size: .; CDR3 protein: CASSVQAFGELFF; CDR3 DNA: TGTGCCAGCAGTGTGCAGGCCTTCGGGGAGCTGTTTTTT